Listed below are T cell receptor beta chains from one sample, sequenced in a study of human T cells and chemical hapten exposure. TCRdb independently ran MiXCR on the RACE reads; one entry per CDR3 protein. The table shows some 350,000 distinct CDR3 sequences, with 5.5% to 8% occurring only once. The sample consisted of whole blood, taken in connection with sensitization to the hapten diphenylcyclopropenone (DPC). All receptors derive from a woman aged 18 to 35 with alopecia areata. Some clones in this sample may be carry-over from other donors' samples. CDR3s include the opening cysteine and the closing phenylalanine or tryptophan. The D gene is left open where the match is weak. The listing skips clone size in some rows; elsewhere it reads once, few, many or a size class.

clone size: few; D gene: TRBD2; V gene: TRBV6-2/TRBV6-3; J gene: TRBJ2-2; CDR3 protein: CASSPGLAGAINTGELFF; CDR3 DNA: TGTGCCAGCAGTCCCGGACTAGCGGGGGCCATAAACACCGGGGAGCTGTTTTTT
clone size: NA; D gene: NA; V gene: TRBV6-1; J gene: TRBJ1-1; CDR3 protein: CASSEEGGAGAFF; CDR3 DNA: TGTGCCAGCAGTGAAGAGGGGGGCGCGGGAGCTTTCTTT
clone size: many; D gene: TRBD1; V gene: TRBV2; J gene: TRBJ2-4; CDR3 protein: CASSYRGENIQYF; CDR3 DNA: TGTGCCAGCAGTTACAGGGGTGAAAACATTCAGTACTTC
clone size: NA; D gene: TRBD1; V gene: TRBV27; J gene: TRBJ1-2; CDR3 protein: CASSFTRGIRGYTF; CDR3 DNA: TGTGCCAGCAGTTTTACCAGGGGGATTCGTGGCTACACCTTC
clone size: few; D gene: NA; V gene: TRBV5-1; J gene: TRBJ2-1; CDR3 protein: CASSLGPNPSSYNEQFF; CDR3 DNA: TGCGCCAGCAGCCTTGGACCAAACCCGAGCTCCTACAATGAGCAGTTCTTC
clone size: NA; D gene: NA; V gene: TRBV12-3/TRBV12-4; J gene: TRBJ2-7; CDR3 protein: CASSILTGSKSYEQYF; CDR3 DNA: TGTGCCAGCAGTATCTTGACAGGTAGTAAATCCTACGAGCAGTACTTC
clone size: NA; D gene: TRBD1; V gene: TRBV7-9; J gene: TRBJ2-3; CDR3 protein: CASSPRQGASSTDTQYF; CDR3 DNA: TGTGCCAGCAGCCCTAGACAGGGGGCAAGTAGCACAGATACGCAGTATTTT
clone size: few; D gene: NA; V gene: TRBV27; J gene: TRBJ2-7; CDR3 protein: CASSSPDRYEQYF; CDR3 DNA: TGTGCCAGCAGTTCCCCCGACCGATACGAGCAGTACTTC
clone size: many; D gene: NA; V gene: TRBV6-1; J gene: TRBJ1-5; CDR3 protein: CASSETGANNQPQHF; CDR3 DNA: TGTGCCAGCAGTGAAACGGGGGCAAATAATCAGCCCCAGCATTTT
clone size: few; D gene: TRBD1; V gene: TRBV11-2; J gene: TRBJ1-4; CDR3 protein: CASSSTTGKGQNEKLFF; CDR3 DNA: TGTGCCAGCAGCTCAACCACCGGGAAGGGACAGAATGAAAAACTGTTTTTT
clone size: many; D gene: NA; V gene: TRBV28; J gene: TRBJ1-2; CDR3 protein: CASSFPGNLTGYTF; CDR3 DNA: TGTGCCAGCAGTTTCCCAGGGAATCTAACTGGCTACACCTTC
clone size: few; D gene: TRBD1; V gene: TRBV5-6; J gene: TRBJ2-1; CDR3 protein: CASSFPRGFTSYNEQFF; CDR3 DNA: TGTGCCAGCAGCTTCCCCAGGGGGTTTACCTCCTACAATGAGCAGTTCTTC
clone size: many; D gene: NA; V gene: TRBV7-2; J gene: TRBJ2-3; CDR3 protein: CASSFSQGRDTQYF; CDR3 DNA: TGTGCCAGCAGCTTCTCCCAGGGGCGAGATACGCAGTATTTT
clone size: NA; D gene: TRBD1; V gene: TRBV10-3; J gene: TRBJ1-1; CDR3 protein: CAIRGQSNTEAFF; CDR3 DNA: TGTGCCATCAGGGGACAGTCGAACACTGAAGCTTTCTTT
clone size: few; D gene: NA; V gene: TRBV6-6; J gene: TRBJ1-1; CDR3 protein: CASSYSEDLNTEAFF; CDR3 DNA: TGTGCCAGCAGTTACTCCGAGGATCTGAACACTGAAGCTTTCTTT
clone size: many; D gene: NA; V gene: TRBV6-5; J gene: TRBJ1-6; CDR3 protein: CASSYSTQMGSPLHF; CDR3 DNA: TGTGCCAGCAGTTACTCGACTCAGATGGGTTCACCCCTCCACTTT
clone size: few; D gene: NA; V gene: TRBV20-1; J gene: TRBJ2-7; CDR3 protein: CSARDGGYEQYF; CDR3 DNA: TGCAGTGCTAGAGATGGGGGCTACGAGCAGTACTTC
clone size: many; D gene: TRBD1; V gene: TRBV7-9; J gene: TRBJ2-3; CDR3 protein: CASSLDRFSTDTQYF; CDR3 DNA: TGTGCCAGCAGCTTGGACAGGTTTAGCACAGATACGCAGTATTTT
clone size: NA; D gene: TRBD1; V gene: TRBV20-1; J gene: TRBJ1-1; CDR3 protein: CSAMGTGGIMNTEAFF; CDR3 DNA: TGCAGTGCTATGGGGACAGGGGGAATCATGAACACTGAAGCTTTCTTT
clone size: NA; D gene: NA; V gene: TRBV28; J gene: TRBJ1-5; CDR3 protein: CASRGGAQGVGQPQHF; CDR3 DNA: TGTGCCAGCAGAGGAGGGGCACAGGGAGTCGGTCAGCCCCAGCATTTT
clone size: NA; D gene: NA; V gene: TRBV5-5; J gene: TRBJ1-2; CDR3 protein: CASSLYGTPAFYGYTF; CDR3 DNA: TGTGCCAGCAGCTTGTACGGGACACCAGCTTTCTATGGCTACACCTTC
clone size: NA; D gene: NA; V gene: TRBV7-2; J gene: TRBJ1-6; CDR3 protein: CASSLVRHWVSGVSYNSPLHF; CDR3 DNA: TGTGCCAGCAGCTTAGTCCGTCATTGGGTTTCAGGAGTCTCCTATAATTCACCCCTCCACTTT
clone size: many; D gene: TRBD2; V gene: TRBV12-3/TRBV12-4; J gene: TRBJ2-3; CDR3 protein: CASRVAGGSDTQYF; CDR3 DNA: TGTGCCAGCAGAGTAGCGGGAGGGTCAGATACGCAGTATTTT
clone size: NA; D gene: TRBD1; V gene: TRBV5-6; J gene: TRBJ1-1; CDR3 protein: CASSFSGQGNTEAFF; CDR3 DNA: TGTGCCAGCAGCTTTTCGGGACAGGGGAACACTGAAGCTTTCTTT
clone size: few; D gene: NA; V gene: TRBV27; J gene: TRBJ2-3; CDR3 protein: CASIPDTQYF; CDR3 DNA: TGTGCCAGCATCCCTGATACGCAGTATTTT
clone size: many; D gene: NA; V gene: TRBV20-1; J gene: TRBJ2-1; CDR3 protein: CSARSPFRDPRYNEQFF; CDR3 DNA: TGCAGTGCTAGATCCCCTTTCCGGGACCCGCGATACAATGAGCAGTTCTTC
clone size: few; D gene: TRBD1; V gene: TRBV28; J gene: TRBJ1-6; CDR3 protein: CASRTGGTYNSPLHF; CDR3 DNA: TGTGCCAGCAGGACAGGGGGCACCTATAATTCACCCCTCCACTTT
clone size: NA; D gene: TRBD1; V gene: TRBV18; J gene: TRBJ1-1; CDR3 protein: CASSPPRGHGEAFF; CDR3 DNA: TGTGCCAGCTCACCACCGAGGGGGCACGGTGAAGCTTTCTTT
clone size: NA; D gene: NA; V gene: TRBV6-2/TRBV6-3; J gene: TRBJ2-3; CDR3 protein: CASRLHRSTDTQYF; CDR3 DNA: TGTGCCAGCCGCTTGCATCGTTCCACAGATACGCAGTATTTT
clone size: NA; D gene: NA; V gene: TRBV7-7; J gene: TRBJ2-7; CDR3 protein: CASSPQLGSYEQYF; CDR3 DNA: TGTGCTAGCAGCCCTCAGCTTGGATCCTACGAGCAGTACTTC
clone size: few; D gene: NA; V gene: TRBV5-5; J gene: TRBJ2-7; CDR3 protein: CASSRDGTGIF; CDR3 DNA: TGTGCCAGCAGCCGCGACGGGACGGGAATCTTC
clone size: many; D gene: NA; V gene: TRBV6-2/TRBV6-3; J gene: TRBJ2-3; CDR3 protein: CASSPGAGQRTDTQYF; CDR3 DNA: TGTGCCAGCAGCCCCGGTGCGGGTCAGCGAACAGATACGCAGTATTTT
clone size: NA; D gene: TRBD2; V gene: TRBV10-2; J gene: TRBJ2-1; CDR3 protein: CASRPSGGANEQFF; CDR3 DNA: TGCGCCAGCAGACCAAGCGGGGGGGCCAATGAGCAGTTCTTC
clone size: many; D gene: TRBD2; V gene: TRBV7-2; J gene: TRBJ2-3; CDR3 protein: CASTHRLAGTTDTQYF; CDR3 DNA: TGTGCCAGCACCCATAGACTAGCGGGGACCACAGATACGCAGTATTTT
clone size: few; D gene: NA; V gene: TRBV20-1; J gene: TRBJ1-2; CDR3 protein: CSATDRYGYTF; CDR3 DNA: TGCAGTGCTACCGACCGTTATGGCTACACCTTC
clone size: many; D gene: TRBD2; V gene: TRBV7-2; J gene: TRBJ2-3; CDR3 protein: CASSNRLADTQYF; CDR3 DNA: TGTGCCAGCAGCAACCGACTAGCGGATACGCAGTATTTT
clone size: few; D gene: NA; V gene: TRBV11-2; J gene: TRBJ1-2; CDR3 protein: CASSLDRMYGYTF; CDR3 DNA: TGTGCCAGCAGTTTAGACAGGATGTATGGCTACACCTTC
clone size: few; D gene: TRBD1; V gene: TRBV10-3; J gene: TRBJ2-3; CDR3 protein: CAISERKGGRSRTDTQYF; CDR3 DNA: TGTGCCATCAGTGAGAGGAAAGGGGGCCGCTCTCGCACAGATACGCAGTATTTT
clone size: few; D gene: TRBD1; V gene: TRBV7-8; J gene: TRBJ2-3; CDR3 protein: CASSLKRDRGTDTQYF; CDR3 DNA: TGTGCCAGCAGCTTAAAGAGGGACAGGGGGACAGATACGCAGTATTTT
clone size: many; D gene: NA; V gene: TRBV4-2; J gene: TRBJ2-7; CDR3 protein: CASSQVVGVDEQYF; CDR3 DNA: TGTGCCAGCAGCCAAGTTGTGGGGGTCGACGAGCAGTACTTC
clone size: NA; D gene: NA; V gene: TRBV21-1; J gene: TRBJ1-5; CDR3 protein: CASSKRAPRQDQPQHF; CDR3 DNA: TGTGCCAGCAGCAAAAGAGCCCCCAGACAGGATCAGCCCCAGCATTTT
clone size: NA; D gene: NA; V gene: TRBV5-1; J gene: TRBJ1-1; CDR3 protein: CASSNGQNTEAFF; CDR3 DNA: TGCGCCAGCAGCAACGGACAGAACACTGAAGCTTTCTTT
clone size: few; D gene: TRBD1; V gene: TRBV5-1; J gene: TRBJ2-3; CDR3 protein: CASSFGQGATDTQYF; CDR3 DNA: TGCGCCAGCAGCTTCGGCCAGGGGGCGACAGATACGCAGTATTTT
clone size: many; D gene: TRBD2; V gene: TRBV4-2; J gene: TRBJ2-5; CDR3 protein: CASSQGDGGQETQYF; CDR3 DNA: TGTGCCAGCAGCCAAGGCGACGGGGGGCAAGAGACCCAGTACTTC
clone size: NA; D gene: NA; V gene: TRBV6-5; J gene: TRBJ1-2; CDR3 protein: CASSYNSNYGYTF; CDR3 DNA: TGTGCCAGCAGTTACAACTCTAACTATGGCTACACCTTC